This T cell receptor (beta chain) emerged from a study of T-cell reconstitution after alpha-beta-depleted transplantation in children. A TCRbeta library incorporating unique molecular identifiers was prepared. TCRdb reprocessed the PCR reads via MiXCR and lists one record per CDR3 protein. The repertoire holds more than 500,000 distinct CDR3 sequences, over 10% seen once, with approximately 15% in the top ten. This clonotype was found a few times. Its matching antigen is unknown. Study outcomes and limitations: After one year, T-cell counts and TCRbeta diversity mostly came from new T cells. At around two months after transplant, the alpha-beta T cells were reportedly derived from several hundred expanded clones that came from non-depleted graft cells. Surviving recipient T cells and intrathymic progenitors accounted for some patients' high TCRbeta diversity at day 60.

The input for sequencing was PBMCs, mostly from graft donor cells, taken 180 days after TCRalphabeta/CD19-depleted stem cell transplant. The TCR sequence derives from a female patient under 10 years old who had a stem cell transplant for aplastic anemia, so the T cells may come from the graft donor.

CDR3 nucleotide sequence: TGTGCCAGTAGTAAGATCGTGGAGGTTCCATACAATGAGCAGTTCTTC. Encoded protein: CASSKIVEVPYNEQFF. This chain joins TRBV19 and TRBJ2-1; TRBD2 might be the D (5 bases). There are 16 residues in the CDR3. Looked up from germline, CDR1 is LNHDA and CDR2 is SQIVND (reference sequence). The V end was cut by 4 bases, the J end by 4 bases, with 17 bases between.